The TCR beta chain described here comes from a study of T-cell memory formation after mild COVID-19. Comment on this clonotype: Its antigen is still unknown.

TCRdb used MiXCR to reprocess the 5' RACE reads, holding one entry per CDR3 protein. This sample yields 270,000 or so distinct CDR3 sequences, of which about 20% are seen a single time; around 23% belongs to the top ten. Study-level results: Clones contracting across day 15 to 85 had a balanced CD4/CD8 profile; later expanding clones leaned CD4+. Contracting CD4+ clones lay largely in CM and EM, with CD8+ ones residing in EMRA.

CDR3 length: 16 residues. Trimming took 5 bases from V and 3 from J, leaving 19 bases between them. This receptor was identified in a man between 18 and 35 years old who had mild COVID-19 (a few samples of this study predate the infection). Cell type and time point are not known. The sequenced sample was PBMCs or a T cell subset sorted from them (not recorded which). The chain joins TRBV12-3 or TRBV12-4 to TRBJ1-2; D possibly corresponds to TRBD1 (5 bases). The DNA for the CDR3 is TGTGCCAGCAGTACCACTCCGACAGCGACCCACTATGGCTACACCTTC. It encodes CASSTTPTATHYGYTF.